This T cell receptor beta chain stems from a study of neurological immune-mediated disorders (dated by TCRdb to about 2019). Turning to the overall study: Among the 35 or so multiple sclerosis patients, roughly 31 had relapsing-remitting MS and 3 had secondary progressive MS. The cohort included 60 to 75 subjects: approximately 15 with HAM/TSP, approximately 35 with multiple sclerosis, and roughly 20 healthy controls. The 90 to 120 TCR-beta libraries covered PBMC samples along with longitudinal samples, technical triplicates, and paired sorted CD4+ and CD8+ T-cell subsets. Peripheral blood TCR-beta repertoires from patients with HTLV-I-associated myelopathy (HAM/TSP), patients with multiple sclerosis, and healthy controls were compared in the study using UMI-based sequencing. What the authors observed across the whole study: No association of the MS cluster with clinical or MRI features was observed, and the need for larger cohorts was stated by the authors. Across subjects, expanded clones never shared an identical CDR3 amino acid sequence, which suggests that the TCR-beta repertoires in every group were private. The highest TCR clonal expansion was observed in HAM/TSP patients, whereas the lowest was observed in MS patients, even when compared with healthy controls. Phylogenetic analysis grouped repertoires from 18 of 34 MS patients into a cluster of related CDR3 sequences, suggesting a possible repertoire-level signature.

cDNA was synthesized by template-switch 5'RACE using a primer with a 10-nucleotide random unique molecular identifier that tagged each TCR transcript. Every sequencing run yielded over 200 million TCR-beta sequences covering 15-18 subjects. Total RNA was extracted with the RNeasy kit. The KAPA Real-time Library Amplification kit was used to amplify TCR-beta VDJ regions with primers for the TCR constant region and the 5'RACE anchor. Sample indexes and Illumina adaptors were added in a first PCR, and a second PCR then increased library yield. After Ampure bead purification, the roughly 650 bp TCR product was size-selected on a 2% E-gel SizeSelection system. Before pooling, libraries had their quality checked on a Bioanalyzer, their concentration measured with Qubit, and their quantity determined with the Kapa Library Quantification kit. An Illumina HiSeq 2500 sequenced the libraries paired-end 2 x 150 bp. To increase sequence diversity, about 25-30% phiX was spiked into each library pool. The authors' analysis ran thus. The UMI-based MiGEC pipeline processed quality-filtered reads and removed over 80% of raw TCR sequences during error correction. IMGT germline references were used for alignment of VDJ genes, and clonotypes were defined by a unique CDR3 amino acid sequence together with V-J genes. Clonal expansion, Shannon diversity, and CDR3 relatedness (CalcPairwiseDistances, ClusterSamples) were evaluated with VDJtools, and phylogenetic trees were built with CLCbio workbench. A clone was classed as expanded if it had 8 or more unique UMIs, a cutoff based on coefficient-of-variation modelling across technical triplicates. TCRdb reprocessed the public reads (quality trimming at Q25 with fastp, clone calling with MiXCR) and kept in-frame beta chains. All rows with the same CDR3 protein become a single entry with the most common DNA and genes. TCRdb, not the original authors, processed these V and J calls. The sample data list tens of thousands of distinct CDR3 sequences, and around 3.6% of these were observed just once. Roughly 1.5% of the sample is taken by the ten largest.

Unsorted PBMC libraries were generated from 2 million PBMCs stored in RNAlater at -80 °C until RNA extraction. Multiple sclerosis patients were enrolled in a US clinical protocol evaluating disease progression by magnetic resonance imaging. PBMCs were separated from peripheral blood using Ficoll-Hypaque density gradient centrifugation and then cryopreserved in liquid nitrogen. The germline V gene supplies CDR1 KGHSH and CDR2 LQKENI. Inclusive of the bounding cysteine and phenylalanine, the CDR3 is 13 residues long. The retained sequence is limited to the CDR3, 39 bases, with the frame set at the first base. V is clipped by 2 bases and J by 6 bases, and the sequence between their germline boundaries is 11 bases long. As concerns this clonotype: The antigen this receptor binds is unknown. No clone much larger than this one lies a single base away; base qualities are absent.

Specimen: PBMCs. This clonotype originated in a young man with multiple sclerosis. The sequence links TRBV18 to TRBJ2-7; D gene: possibly TRBD2, on 6 matching bases. The CDR3 protein: CASSPGGLGEQYF. The DNA sequence reads TGTGCCAGCTCACCAGGAGGGTTAGGCGAGCAGTACTTC.